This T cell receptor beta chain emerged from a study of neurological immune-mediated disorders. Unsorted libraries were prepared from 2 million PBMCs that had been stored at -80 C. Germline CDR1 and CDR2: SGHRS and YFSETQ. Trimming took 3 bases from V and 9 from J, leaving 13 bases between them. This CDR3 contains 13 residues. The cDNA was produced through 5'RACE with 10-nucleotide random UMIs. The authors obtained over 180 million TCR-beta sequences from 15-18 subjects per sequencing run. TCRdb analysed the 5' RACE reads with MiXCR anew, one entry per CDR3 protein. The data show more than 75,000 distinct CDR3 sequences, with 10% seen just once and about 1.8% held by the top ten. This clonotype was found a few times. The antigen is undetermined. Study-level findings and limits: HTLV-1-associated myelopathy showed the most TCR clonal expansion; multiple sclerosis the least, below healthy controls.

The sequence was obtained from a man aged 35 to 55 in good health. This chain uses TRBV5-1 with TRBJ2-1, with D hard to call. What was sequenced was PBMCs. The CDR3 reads CASSYDWMGEQFF. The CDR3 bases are TGCGCCAGCAGCTACGACTGGATGGGTGAGCAGTTCTTC.